A single T cell receptor beta chain is shown here with its context. This entry belongs to a study of shared clonotypes between healthy human individuals. Here immunoSEQ multiplex PCR was the method, and the copy in TCRdb shows in-frame clones only, minus some. The data show fewer than 1.6 million clones, approximately 98.5% seen once. The germline gives CDR1 MNHNS, CDR2 SASEGT. The CDR3 sequence is 13 residues long. V lost 5 bases to trimming and J lost 3 bases; unmatched junction nucleotides: 2. The sequence was obtained from a man aged 25 to 45 in good health. The sequenced sample consisted of naive CD4+ T cells sorted from blood. This sample's subset: CD45RA+ positively selected. The rearrangement links TRBV6-1 to TRBJ2-3, with 7 bases aligning to TRBD2. CDR3 region: CASSNSGTDTQYF. The CDR3, as DNA: TGTGCCAGCAGTAATAGCGGGACAGATACGCAGTATTTT.